A single sample gave rise to the 27 T cell receptor beta chains below, sequenced in a study of cytomegalovirus exposure and HLA in healthy donors. The study ran its PCR with 60 Vbeta and 13 Jbeta primers. Only in-frame clones appear in the TCRdb table, and some are missing; sequencing was by immunoSEQ multiplex PCR. The data show fewer than 200,000 clones, 80% to 85% seen once. Source material: PBMCs. The receptor set was obtained from a girl aged 2-10 years in good health and CMV-seropositive.

The CDR3 protein is CASSSTGTSTDTQYF. CDR3 nucleotide sequence: TGTGCCAGCAGTTCAACCGGGACTTCCACAGATACGCAGTATTTT. V gene TRBV7-3 combines with J gene TRBJ2-3; a weak D match, TRBD2 (6 bases). The germline CDR1 and CDR2 sequences are SGHTA and FQGTGA. Trimming removed 6 bases from V and 2 bases from J, with 15 bases in between. The CDR3 has 15 amino acids.

The CDR3 bases are TGCAGCGTTGAGGAGGGAGACTACGAGCAGTACTTC. It yields the protein CSVEEGDYEQYF. V gene TRBV29-1 combines with J gene TRBJ2-7; tentative D call: TRBD2 (6 bases). The CDR3 length is 12 residues. Trimming removed 3 bases from V and 3 bases from J, with 9 bases in between. Looked up from germline, CDR1 is SQVTM and CDR2 is ANQGSEA.

This chain joins TRBV4-1 and TRBJ1-5; TRBD1 aligns across 8 bases. The CDR3 runs 15 residues. V dropped 3 bases and J dropped 1; count of bases not matched to a gene: 2. Per germline, CDR1 MGHRA and CDR2 YSYEKL. The CDR3 region has the DNA TGCGCCAGCAGCCAGGGACAGGCCAGCAATCAGCCCCAGCATTTT. This translates into CASSQGQASNQPQHF.

The J gene is TRBJ2-1, the V gene TRBV4-2; TRBD2 aligns across 9 bases. Germline V gene data show CDR1 as LGHNA and CDR2 as YNFKEQ. The CDR3 spans 17 residues. With V trimmed by 0 bases and J by 9 bases, 12 bases remained unmatched. Here the CDR3 reads CASSQEVAGGQTGEQFF. For the CDR3, the DNA is TGTGCCAGCAGCCAAGAAGTGGCGGGGGGGCAGACGGGTGAGCAGTTCTTC.

This clone was observed a single time. The rearrangement uses TRBV19 and TRBJ2-3, with D perhaps matching TRBD2 (6 bases). V shed 9 bases and J shed 2 bases, with 18 bases lying between them. Per the germline V gene, CDR1 is LNHDA and CDR2 is SQIVND (reference sequence). The CDR3 extends over 15 amino acids. The CDR3 region is CASRFYREVTDTQYF. The CDR3 region has the DNA TGTGCCAGCCGGTTTTATAGGGAGGTCACAGATACGCAGTATTTT.

This chain links TRBV12-5 with TRBJ2-7, with a tentative D call TRBD2 (6 bases). The CDR3 has 16 amino acids. V lost 0 bases, J lost 4 bases, and 16 bases lay in between. The germline gives CDR1 LGHNT, CDR2 FRNRAP. This chain's CDR3 is CASGLVIEGTGYEQYF. The CDR3 region has the DNA TGTGCTAGTGGTTTGGTAATTGAGGGGACTGGGTACGAGCAGTACTTC.

Only one count was recorded for this clone. This chain links TRBV23-1 with TRBJ2-7; 14 bases align to TRBD2. TRBV23-1 is an open reading frame, and its role is uncertain. CDR3 size: 17 residues. V was clipped by 4 bases and J by 7 bases; unmatched bases: 12. CDR3 protein: CASSRQKGLAGVQEQYF. CDR3 nucleotide sequence: TGCGCCAGCAGTCGCCAAAAGGGACTAGCGGGAGTTCAGGAGCAGTACTTC.

V and J are TRBV28 and TRBJ2-5, with D unclear. The CDR3 is made up of 13 amino acids. Germline loops: CDR1 MDHEN, CDR2 SYDVKM. The germline V and J ends were trimmed by 5 bases and 0 bases, with 7 bases remaining between them. The CDR3 DNA reads as TGTGCCAGCAGTCCCGAGTACCAAGAGACCCAGTACTTC. This encodes CASSPEYQETQYF. The variable domain in full, completed from reference TRBV28 and TRBJ2-5, reads DVKVTQSSRYLVKRTGEKVFLECVQDMDHENMFWYRQDPGLGLRLIYFSYDVKMKEKGDIPEGYSVSREKKERFSLILESASTNQTSMYLCASSPEYQETQYFGPGTRLLVL.

The V gene is TRBV4-1, the J gene TRBJ2-1; TRBD2 is a possible D gene (5 bases). The V end lost 4 bases, the J end lost 9 bases, and 10 bases lay between the germline ends. The CDR3 sequence is 12 residues long. In germline, CDR1 is MGHRA, CDR2 YSYEKL. The CDR3 sequence is CASSPQAGEQFF. CDR3 sequence (DNA): TGCGCCAGCAGCCCCCAGGCGGGTGAGCAGTTCTTC.

This chain links TRBV9 with TRBJ2-5; the match to TRBD1 covers 9 bases. This CDR3 has 16 amino acids. V lost 2 bases and J lost 1; bases outside the gene matches: 6. CDR1 is SGDLS, CDR2 YYNGEE, per germline. CDR3 region: CASSVEQGAPQETQYF. CDR3 bases: TGTGCCAGCAGCGTTGAACAGGGGGCGCCCCAAGAGACCCAGTACTTC.

This clone was counted a single time. The chain joins TRBV5-4 to TRBJ2-1, with 10 bases matching TRBD1. The germline V gene has CDR1 SGHNT and CDR2 YYREEE (reference sequence). The CDR3 consists of 15 residues. V dropped 2 bases and J dropped 3; count of bases not matched to a gene: 2. The CDR3 DNA reads as TGTGCCAGCAGCTTCCGGGACAGGGGCTACAATGAGCAGTTCTTC. This codes for CASSFRDRGYNEQFF. Full variable domain (outside the CDR3, taken from reference TRBV5-4 and TRBJ2-1): ETGVTQSPTHLIKTRGQQVTLRCSSQSGHNTVSWYQQALGQGPQFIFQYYREEENGRGNFPPRFSGLQFPNYSSELNVNALELDDSALYLCASSFRDRGYNEQFFGPGTRLTVL.

This chain uses TRBV27 with TRBJ2-2, with TRBD2 matching over 7 bases. Per germline, CDR1 MNHEY and CDR2 SMNVEV (reference sequence). V lost 9 bases to trimming and J lost 5 bases; unmatched junction nucleotides: 9. There are 14 residues in the CDR3. The CDR3 sequence is CASRPGLPTGELFF. CDR3 nucleotide sequence: TGTGCCAGTAGACCGGGACTACCAACCGGGGAGCTGTTTTTT.

This rearrangement joins TRBV19 to TRBJ2-3; TRBD1 might be the D (5 bases). The CDR3 covers 13 residues. Germline V CDR1 and CDR2: LNHDA, SQIVND (reference sequence). V shed 10 bases and J shed 0 bases, with 11 bases lying between them. The CDR3 bases are TGTGCCACCCGGACACTAAGCACAGATACGCAGTATTTT. Translated: CATRTLSTDTQYF.

The rearrangement links TRBV29-1 to TRBJ1-5; 10 bases are a match to TRBD1. V was pared by 6 bases and J by 5 bases, with 1 base of the junction left unmatched. CDR1 is SQVTM, CDR2 ANQGSEA, per germline. The CDR3 consists of 12 residues. CDR3 region: CSVGTGDQPQHF. CDR3 nucleotide sequence: TGCAGCGTCGGGACAGGGGATCAGCCCCAGCATTTT.

The chain combines TRBV4-1 with TRBJ2-1, with 10 bases matching TRBD2. The CDR3 covers 16 residues. Trimming removed 1 base from V and 9 bases from J; junction bases left unmatched: 9. CDR1 MGHRA and CDR2 YSYEKL come from the germline V gene. CDR3 sequence reads: CASSQGQTSGLGEQFF. CDR3 DNA: TGCGCCAGCAGCCAAGGACAGACTAGCGGGTTAGGTGAGCAGTTCTTC.

CDR3 nucleotides: TGTGCCAGCATGACGGGACAGGGCCCTTACGAGCAGTACTTC. This codes for CASMTGQGPYEQYF. V and J are TRBV27 and TRBJ2-7; TRBD1 matches at 9 bases. Germline loops: CDR1 MNHEY, CDR2 SMNVEV (reference sequence). Trimming removed 7 bases from V and 4 bases from J; junction bases left unmatched: 8. This CDR3 comprises 14 residues.

V and J are TRBV30 and TRBJ1-4; D remains ambiguous. Trimming removed 4 bases from V and 7 bases from J, with 10 bases in between. Germline V gene sequence: CDR1 GTSNPN, CDR2 SVGIG (reference sequence). The CDR3 loop spans 12 amino acids. The CDR3 is CAWTTSREKLFF. CDR3 in DNA: TGTGCCTGGACAACGAGTCGTGAAAAACTGTTTTTT.

This rearrangement joins TRBV30 to TRBJ1-3; D remains unclear. The CDR3 length is 14 residues. Trimming pared 2 bases from V and 1 base from J, leaving 9 bases between. Germline V gene lookup returns CDR1 GTSNPN and CDR2 SVGIG (reference sequence). In nucleotides, the CDR3 is TGTGCCTGGAGTACCGGGTTTTCTGGAAACACCATATATTTT. This translates into CAWSTGFSGNTIYF. The full variable domain, completed using reference TRBV30 and TRBJ1-3, is SQTIHQWPATLVQPVGSPLSLECTVEGTSNPNLYWYRQAAGRGLQLLFYSVGIGQISSEVPQNLSASRPQDRQFILSSKKLLLSDSGFYLCAWSTGFSGNTIYFGEGSWLTVV.

A few counts support this clone. The rearrangement uses TRBV6-1 and TRBJ1-1, with TRBD1 matching over 8 bases. The V and J ends lost 3 bases and 1 base, in that order; junction bases with no gene match: 10. The germline V gene has CDR1 MNHNS and CDR2 SASEGT. The CDR3 length is 17 residues. The CDR3 coding sequence is TGTGCCAGCAGTGACGTTTGGCAGGGGGCTTGGAACACTGAAGCTTTCTTT. This translates into CASSDVWQGAWNTEAFF.

This clone was detected only a few times. The chain is built from TRBV6-5 and TRBJ2-7; TRBD2 is a possible D gene (5 bases). Germline lookup yields CDR1 MNHEY and CDR2 SVGAGI. V lost 4 bases and J lost 3, with 10 bases in between. The CDR3 contains 13 residues. CDR3 DNA sequence: TGTGCCAGCAGTTTTGGACTGGACTACGAGCAGTACTTC. Translation: CASSFGLDYEQYF.

The chain couples TRBV27 to TRBJ1-2, with TRBD1 identical over 7 bases. This CDR3 has 16 residues. Trimming at V came to 2 bases and at J to 8 bases, leaving 14 bases not matched to a gene. Germline V lookup: CDR1 MNHEY, CDR2 SMNVEV (reference sequence). CDR3 in amino acids: CASSLHSGGTGPGYTF. The CDR3 DNA sequence: TGTGCCAGCAGTTTACATTCAGGGGGGACCGGGCCCGGCTACACCTTC.

The chain links TRBV6-4 to TRBJ2-3, with 10 bases fitting TRBD2. Germline loops: CDR1 MRHNA, CDR2 SNTAGT. Trimming at V came to 0 bases and at J to 12 bases, leaving 6 bases not matched to a gene. The CDR3 is 14 amino acids. CDR3 protein: CASSDSASGGRQYF. CDR3 coding DNA: TGTGCCAGCAGTGACTCGGCTAGCGGGGGCAGACAGTATTTT.

The gene calls are TRBV6-5 and TRBJ1-2; 10 positions agree with TRBD1. Per the germline V gene, CDR1 is MNHEY and CDR2 is SVGAGI. V was clipped by 6 bases and J by 4 bases; unmatched bases: 5. CDR3 length equals 14 residues. In DNA, the CDR3 is TGTGCCAGCAGCTCTTGGACAGGGGGCTATGGCTACACCTTC. Protein: CASSSWTGGYGYTF.

The chain is built from TRBV30 and TRBJ2-1; 8 nucleotides line up with TRBD1. V trimming: 4 bases; J trimming: 1 base; junction bases outside the gene matches: 12. Germline assignment: CDR1 GTSNPN and CDR2 SVGIG (reference sequence). The CDR3 loop spans 17 amino acids. The CDR3 is CAWTSFVGQGSYNEQFF. The DNA of the CDR3 is TGTGCCTGGACTTCCTTTGTCGGACAGGGATCCTACAATGAGCAGTTCTTC. The full variable domain, completed using reference TRBV30 and TRBJ2-1, is SQTIHQWPATLVQPVGSPLSLECTVEGTSNPNLYWYRQAAGRGLQLLFYSVGIGQISSEVPQNLSASRPQDRQFILSSKKLLLSDSGFYLCAWTSFVGQGSYNEQFFGPGTRLTVL.

V usage is TRBV5-1 and J usage is TRBJ2-6; D perhaps matches TRBD1 (6 bases). Per germline, CDR1 SGHRS and CDR2 YFSETQ. CDR3 length equals 15 residues. V lost 4 bases, J lost 4 bases, and 12 bases lay in between. For the CDR3, the DNA is TGCGCCAGCAGCCAGGACAGCTCCGGGGCCAACGTCCTGACTTTC. This codes for CASSQDSSGANVLTF.

V usage is TRBV5-1 and J usage is TRBJ2-2; 11 positions match TRBD2. CDR3 length equals 15 residues. V dropped 7 bases and J dropped 5; count of bases not matched to a gene: 7. Germline loops: CDR1 SGHRS, CDR2 YFSETQ. The CDR3 reads CASHRLAGGTGELFF. For the CDR3, the DNA is TGCGCCAGCCACCGATTAGCGGGAGGGACCGGGGAGCTGTTTTTT.

V usage is TRBV5-4 and J usage is TRBJ2-3; 9 bases are shared with TRBD1. Trimming removed 3 bases from V and 3 bases from J; junction bases left unmatched: 5. The V gene's germline CDR1 is SGHNT and CDR2 YYREEE (reference sequence). This CDR3 is 15 amino acids long. CDR3 bases: TGTGCCAGCAGCTCCGGGACAGGGAAGACAGATACGCAGTATTTT. It is translated as CASSSGTGKTDTQYF.